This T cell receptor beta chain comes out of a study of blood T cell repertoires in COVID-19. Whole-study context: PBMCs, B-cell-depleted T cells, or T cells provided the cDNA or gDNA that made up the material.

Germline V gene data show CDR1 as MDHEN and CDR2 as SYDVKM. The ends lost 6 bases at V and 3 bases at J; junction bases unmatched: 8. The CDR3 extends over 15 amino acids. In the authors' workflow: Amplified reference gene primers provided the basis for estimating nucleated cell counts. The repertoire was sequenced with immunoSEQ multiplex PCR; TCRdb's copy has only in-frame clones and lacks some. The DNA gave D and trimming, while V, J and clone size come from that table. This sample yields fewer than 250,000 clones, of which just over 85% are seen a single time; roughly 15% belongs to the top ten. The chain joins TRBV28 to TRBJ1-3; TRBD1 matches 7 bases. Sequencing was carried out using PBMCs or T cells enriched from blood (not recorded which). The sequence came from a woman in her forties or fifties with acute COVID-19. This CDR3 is CASREQGMVGNTIYF. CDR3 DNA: TGTGCCAGCAGGGAACAGGGGATGGTTGGAAACACCATATATTTT.